This T cell receptor beta chain was documented in a study of blood T cell repertoires in COVID-19. Libraries were prepared by immunoSEQ multiplex PCR; TCRdb keeps only in-frame clonotypes and omits some of them. The sample holds more than 300,000 clones; more than 90% are singletons and the top ten take roughly 3.6%. The sequence was obtained from a woman in her 30s who had been exposed to COVID-19. Sequenced material: PBMCs or T cells enriched from blood (not recorded which).

CDR3 region: CASSPTGAGGYTF. In DNA form, the CDR3 reads TGTGCCAGCAGCCCGACAGGGGCCGGTGGCTACACCTTC. The V call is TRBV5-5, the J call TRBJ1-2; TRBD1 aligns across 8 bases. The J segment lost 7 bases and the V segment lost 4 bases, leaving 6 bases of the junction unmatched. The CDR3 is made up of 13 amino acids. The V gene's germline CDR1 is SGHKS and CDR2 YYEKEE (reference sequence).